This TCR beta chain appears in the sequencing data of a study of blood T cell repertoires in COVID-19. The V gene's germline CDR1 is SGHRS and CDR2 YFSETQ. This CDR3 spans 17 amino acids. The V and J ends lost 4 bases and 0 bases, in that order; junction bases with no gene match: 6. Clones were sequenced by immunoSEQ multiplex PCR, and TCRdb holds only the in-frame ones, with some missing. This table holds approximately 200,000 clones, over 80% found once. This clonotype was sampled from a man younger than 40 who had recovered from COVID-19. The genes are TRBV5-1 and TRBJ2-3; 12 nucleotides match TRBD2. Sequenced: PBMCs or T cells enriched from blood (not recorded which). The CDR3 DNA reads TGCGCCAGCAGCCAAGCTAGCGGGGGGGCTAGCACAGATACGCAGTATTTT. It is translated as CASSQASGGASTDTQYF.